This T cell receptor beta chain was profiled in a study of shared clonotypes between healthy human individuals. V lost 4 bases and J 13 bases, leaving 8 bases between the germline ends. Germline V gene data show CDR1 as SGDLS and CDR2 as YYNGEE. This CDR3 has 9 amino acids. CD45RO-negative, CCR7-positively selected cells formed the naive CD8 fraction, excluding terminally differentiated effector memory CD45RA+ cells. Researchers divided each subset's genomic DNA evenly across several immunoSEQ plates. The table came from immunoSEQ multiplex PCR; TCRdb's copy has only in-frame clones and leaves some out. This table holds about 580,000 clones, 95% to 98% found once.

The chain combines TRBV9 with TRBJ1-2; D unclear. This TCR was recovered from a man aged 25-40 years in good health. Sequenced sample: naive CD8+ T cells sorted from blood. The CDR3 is CASSPGFTF. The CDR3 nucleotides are TGTGCCAGCAGCCCTGGATTCACCTTC.